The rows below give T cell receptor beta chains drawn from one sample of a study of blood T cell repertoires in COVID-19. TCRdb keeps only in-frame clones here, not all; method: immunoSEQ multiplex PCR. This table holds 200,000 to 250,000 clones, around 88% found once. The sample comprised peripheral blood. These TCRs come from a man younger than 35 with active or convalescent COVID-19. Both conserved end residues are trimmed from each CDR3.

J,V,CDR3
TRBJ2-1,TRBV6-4,ASSDSAGVSGGLYNEQF
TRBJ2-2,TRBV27,ASLGRYTGELF
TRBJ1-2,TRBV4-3,ASSQDGGAWGRGYT
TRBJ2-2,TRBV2,ATTGDSGTGELF
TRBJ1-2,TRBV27,ASSRGPGTGAYGYT
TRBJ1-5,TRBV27,ASSFRGNQPQH
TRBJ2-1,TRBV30,AWSGAWLAGSEQF
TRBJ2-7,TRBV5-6,ASSLAEGDEQY
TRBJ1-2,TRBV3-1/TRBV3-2,ASSPGAGSGYT
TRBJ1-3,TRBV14,ASSHPRGGGNTIY
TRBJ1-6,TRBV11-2,ASSSRVYNSPLH
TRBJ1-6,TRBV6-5,ASSYSSPGNSPLH
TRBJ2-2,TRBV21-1,ASSAKTGTANTGELF
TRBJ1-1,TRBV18,ASSGALNTEAF
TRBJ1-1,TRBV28,ASSTLRNTEAF
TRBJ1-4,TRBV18,ASSPNQAGPTNEKLF
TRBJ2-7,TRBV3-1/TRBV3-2,ASSQEVRGGMRY
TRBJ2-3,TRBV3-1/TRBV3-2,ASRIAGGGTDTQY
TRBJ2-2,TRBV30,AWGRGRAGELF
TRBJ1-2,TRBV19,ASSIAGTVGIRGYT
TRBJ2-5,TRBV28,ASSPLSRETQY
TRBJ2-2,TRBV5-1,ASSSSTGGSGELF
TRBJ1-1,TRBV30,AWRLPRTGKNTEAF
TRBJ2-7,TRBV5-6,ASSKLAREQY
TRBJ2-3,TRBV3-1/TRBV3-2,ASSQESITDTQY
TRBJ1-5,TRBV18,ASSRQVDQPQH
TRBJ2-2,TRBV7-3,AKRRSSRTTNTGELF
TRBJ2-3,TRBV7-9,ASSLEGGGTDTQY
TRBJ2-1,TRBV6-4,ASSDSSGSSHEQF
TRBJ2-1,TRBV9,ASSPTYNEQF
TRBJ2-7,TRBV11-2,ASSPSPYEQY
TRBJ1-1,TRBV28,ASSGQGASFGKAF
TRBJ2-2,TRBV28,ASSLGWNTGELF
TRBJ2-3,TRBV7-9,ASSLAEGETDTQY